The source of this T cell receptor beta chain is a study of blood T cell repertoires in COVID-19. Looking at the study overall: Acute and convalescent COVID-19 specimens originated in the United States, Italy and Spain. The cDNA or gDNA used as material had been derived from T cells, B-cell-depleted T cells, or PBMCs.

In the original workflow: Scientists estimated how many nucleated cells there were by amplifying reference gene primers. Produced via immunoSEQ multiplex PCR; TCRdb's table is partial and in-frame only. V and J calls and clone size are as listed in that table; D and trimming were resolved from the DNA. The profile shows 200,000 to 300,000 clones, over 80% of them singletons. The length of the CDR3 is 15 residues. Trimming stripped 8 bases from V and 4 bases from J, with 19 bases between. In germline, CDR1 is MRHNA, CDR2 SNTAGT. The clonotype was recovered from a woman aged 55-69 years with active or convalescent COVID-19. Sequencing used peripheral blood. The chain couples TRBV6-4 to TRBJ2-3; weak D call: TRBD2 (6 bases). Here the CDR3 reads CASSAGSRRADTQYF. CDR3 coding DNA: TGTGCCAGCTCTGCGGGGAGTCGGAGGGCAGATACGCAGTATTTT.